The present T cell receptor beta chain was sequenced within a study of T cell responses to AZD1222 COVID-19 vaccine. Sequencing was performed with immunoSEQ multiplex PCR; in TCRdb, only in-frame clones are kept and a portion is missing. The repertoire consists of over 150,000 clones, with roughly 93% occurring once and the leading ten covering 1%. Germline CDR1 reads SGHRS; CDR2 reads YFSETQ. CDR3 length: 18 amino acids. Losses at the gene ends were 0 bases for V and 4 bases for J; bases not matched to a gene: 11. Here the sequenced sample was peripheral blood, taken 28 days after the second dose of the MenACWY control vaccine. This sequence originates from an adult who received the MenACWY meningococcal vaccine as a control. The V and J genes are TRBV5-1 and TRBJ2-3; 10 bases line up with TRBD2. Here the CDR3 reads CASSLVSPASGGADTQYF. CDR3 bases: TGCGCCAGCAGCTTGGTATCCCCGGCTAGCGGGGGAGCAGATACGCAGTATTTT.